Shown below are 18 T cell receptor beta chains from a single sample sequenced in a study of blood T cell repertoires in COVID-19. Repertoires were generated with immunoSEQ multiplex PCR, while TCRdb's copy carries only in-frame clones and drops some. Of tens of thousands of clones listed, approximately 84% are singletons. The sequencing sample was made of peripheral blood. These receptors were taken from a man in his fifties or sixties with active COVID-19.

The chain carries TRBV2 and TRBJ1-5; D call uncertain. From germline, CDR1 is SNHLY and CDR2 FYNNEI. V gave up 2 bases and J gave up 7 bases, with 9 bases separating them. The CDR3 length is 13 residues. The CDR3 DNA sequence: TGTGCCAGCAGTGAACTCGGGTTCCAGCCCCAGCATTTT. Protein product: CASSELGFQPQHF.

The chain is built from TRBV5-8 and TRBJ2-7, with 9 bases aligning to TRBD2. V trimming: 0 bases; J trimming: 9 bases; junction bases outside the gene matches: 4. Germline V gene data show CDR1 as SGHTS and CDR2 as YDEGEE. This CDR3 spans 13 amino acids. The CDR3 reads CASSLGLAGMQYF. CDR3 DNA sequence: TGTGCCAGCAGCTTGGGCCTAGCGGGAATGCAGTACTTC.

In its sample, this clone ranks as medium-sized (0.01 to 0.1%). Different DNA sequences within this sample yield the same CDR3. The chain employs TRBV4-3 and TRBJ2-7; D ambiguous. This CDR3 contains 15 residues. From germline, CDR1 is LGHNA and CDR2 YSLEER. V was cut by 1 base and J by 0 bases, with 10 bases left in between. CDR3 sequence reads: CASSQVADLSYEQYF. DNA for the CDR3: TGCGCCAGCAGCCAAGTAGCCGATCTCTCCTACGAGCAGTACTTC.

The rearrangement uses TRBV6-6 and TRBJ1-2; D not resolved. V lost 0 bases and J lost 4, with 12 bases in between. Germline assignment: CDR1 MNHNY and CDR2 SVGAGI (reference sequence). The CDR3 has 15 residues. The CDR3 coding sequence is TGTGCCAGCAGTTACTCCGACGCGGCGGGCTATGGCTACACCTTC. Its translation: CASSYSDAAGYGYTF.

V usage is TRBV7-3 and J usage is TRBJ1-1; 7 bases map to TRBD1. The V gene end was trimmed by 4 bases and the J gene end by 6 bases; junction bases not matched to a gene: 11. Looked up from germline, CDR1 is SGHTA and CDR2 is FQGTGA. This CDR3 has 15 residues. The DNA of the CDR3 is TGTGCCAGCAGCTCCTCCCCAGGGGGGCGATCTGAAGCTTTCTTT. Encoded protein: CASSSSPGGRSEAFF.

CDR3 in amino acids: CASSDRGSTEAFF. The CDR3 coding sequence is TGTGCCAGCAGCGATCGGGGGAGTACTGAAGCTTTCTTT. The rearrangement joins TRBV6-5 to TRBJ1-1; D possibly corresponds to TRBD1 (5 bases). CDR3 length: 13 residues. Germline loops: CDR1 MNHEY, CDR2 SVGAGI. V lost 6 bases and J lost 5, with 13 bases in between.

The gene calls are TRBV14 and TRBJ2-2; 11 positions agree with TRBD2. The CDR3 length is 16 residues. Germline-derived CDR1 and CDR2 are SGHDN and FVKESK. Losses at the gene ends were 2 bases for V and 6 bases for J; bases not matched to a gene: 5. Written as DNA, the CDR3 is TGTGCCAGCAGCCAACAAACGGGACTAGCGGCCGGGGAGCTGTTTTTT. Encoded protein: CASSQQTGLAAGELFF.

The chain uses TRBV4-1 and TRBJ2-2, with 8 bases identical to TRBD1. The V segment lost 2 bases and the J segment 5 bases; nucleotides outside the gene matches: 7. This CDR3 has 16 amino acids. Per the germline V gene, CDR1 is MGHRA and CDR2 is YSYEKL. The CDR3 protein is CASSQPQGAATGELFF. As DNA, the CDR3 is TGCGCCAGCAGCCAACCTCAGGGGGCGGCAACCGGGGAGCTGTTTTTT.

V and J are TRBV7-9 and TRBJ1-3; D remains ambiguous. Trimming took off 2 bases at V and 2 bases at J, with 7 bases between the two ends. This CDR3 is 14 amino acids long. CDR1 is SEHNR, CDR2 FQNEAQ, per germline (reference sequence). The CDR3 reads CASSLPRAGNTIYF. The DNA for the CDR3 is TGTGCCAGCAGCTTACCCCGGGCTGGAAACACCATATATTTT.

V gene TRBV20-1 combines with J gene TRBJ1-3; TRBD1 might be the D (5 bases). V shed 6 bases and J shed 0 bases, with 15 bases lying between them. The CDR3 is made up of 15 amino acids. The germline gives CDR1 DFQATT, CDR2 SNEGSKA (reference sequence). The DNA of the CDR3 is TGCAGTGCCAGTAGGGGTCTAAACTCTGGAAACACCATATATTTT. Protein: CSASRGLNSGNTIYF.

The chain combines TRBV4-1 with TRBJ2-4; 7 positions agree with TRBD2. The V and J ends lost 5 bases and 3 bases, in that order; junction bases with no gene match: 13. The CDR3 covers 17 residues. Germline V gene lookup returns CDR1 MGHRA and CDR2 YSYEKL. CDR3 sequence: CASSDPSGAGLKNIQYF. The DNA of the CDR3 is TGCGCCAGCAGCGACCCCTCAGGAGCGGGGCTCAAAAACATTCAGTACTTC.

The chain links TRBV6-4 to TRBJ2-1; TRBD2 matches 10 bases. Germline V gives CDR1 MRHNA, CDR2 SNTAGT. The CDR3 spans 17 residues. V lost 3 bases, J lost 8 bases, and 13 bases stayed unmatched. CDR3 sequence reads: CASSEWGSGGAPDEQFF. The CDR3 DNA is TGTGCCAGCAGTGAATGGGGGAGCGGGGGGGCCCCCGATGAGCAGTTCTTC.

The chain couples TRBV11-2 to TRBJ2-7; the match to TRBD2 covers 8 bases. Trimming at V came to 5 bases and at J to 3 bases, leaving 3 bases not matched to a gene. The germline V gene encodes CDR1 SGHAT and CDR2 FQNNGV. The CDR3 is made up of 13 amino acids. CDR3 bases: TGTGCCAGCAGCCTGGGACTAGTCTACGAGCAGTACTTC. It codes for CASSLGLVYEQYF. Using reference TRBV11-2 and TRBJ2-7 for the parts outside the CDR3, the full variable domain is EAGVAQSPRYKIIEKRQSVAFWCNPISGHATLYWYQQILGQGPKLLIQFQNNGVVDDSQLPKDRFSAERLKGVDSTLKIQPAKLEDSAVYLCASSLGLVYEQYFGPGTRLTVT.

The chain links TRBV15 to TRBJ2-1; 11 nucleotides agree with TRBD1. The CDR3 has 15 residues. CDR1 and CDR2 from the germline V gene are LNHNV and YYDKDF (reference sequence). V lost 5 bases to trimming and J lost 5 bases; unmatched junction nucleotides: 5. CDR3 sequence (DNA): TGTGCCACCAGCTTAGGGACAGGGGGTAACAATGAGCAGTTCTTC. Its protein product is CATSLGTGGNNEQFF.

This chain links TRBV4-2 with TRBJ2-3, with D maybe TRBD2 (5 bases). Trimming removed 0 bases from V and 5 bases from J, with 12 bases in between. The CDR3 length is 15 residues. The germline V gene has CDR1 LGHNA and CDR2 YNFKEQ. In DNA, the CDR3 is TGTGCCAGCAGCCAAGATAGCGCCAGGAAAGATACGCAGTATTTT. Amino acid sequence: CASSQDSARKDTQYF.

The chain combines TRBV6-2 or TRBV6-3 with TRBJ2-7, with TRBD1 matching over 9 bases. After removal of 2 bases from V and 0 bases from J, the junction contained 17 bases not matched to a gene. CDR3 length: 20 amino acids. The V gene's germline CDR1 is MNHEY and CDR2 SVGEGT. CDR3 bases: TGTGCCAGCAGTTACGTCCGGGGGACAGGGTCATGGTTAACCTCCTACGAGCAGTACTTC. The encoded protein is CASSYVRGTGSWLTSYEQYF.

The rearrangement joins TRBV6-1 to TRBJ2-2, with D tentatively TRBD1 (5 bases). Germline V lookup: CDR1 MNHNS, CDR2 SASEGT. V was pared by 2 bases and J by 8 bases, with 6 bases between. This CDR3 is built from 12 residues. Here the CDR3 reads CASSEQGGELFF. The CDR3 DNA is TGTGCCAGCAGTGAACAGGGTGGGGAGCTGTTTTTT.

This clone was seen a handful of times. The chain has TRBV6-5 and TRBJ1-2; TRBD1 might be the D (5 bases). Per the germline V gene, CDR1 is MNHEY and CDR2 is SVGAGI. The CDR3 length is 15 residues. V was cut by 6 bases and J by 7 bases, with 21 bases left in between. In DNA, the CDR3 is TGTGCCAGCAGACCGATTTTCCAGGGATGGGGTGGCTACACCTTC. It yields the protein CASRPIFQGWGGYTF.